This T cell receptor (beta chain) is from a study of CD8+ T cells in alopecia areata (dated by TCRdb to the late 2010s). Context from the whole study: Skin from C3H/HeJ donors with spontaneous alopecia (6-12 months old) was grafted onto female C3H/HeJ recipients that were roughly 7-11 weeks old. The study used high-throughput TCRbeta sequencing to examine T cell clonal expansion in alopecia areata, in both the C3H/HeJ mouse model and human patients. Human TCRbeta sequencing covered scalp tissue and sorted CD4+ and CD8+ peripheral blood T cells from patchy and totalis/universalis alopecia areata patients and healthy controls. Clonality in the scalp was compared among normal scalp (n=4), patchy alopecia areata scalp (n=8), and alopecia totalis/universalis scalp (n=8). The RNA source kit depended on sample type: the PAXgene miRNA kit for fixed scalp, the miRNeasy kit for PBMCs, and the RNeasy kit for mouse skin. Amplification of TCRbeta CDR3 regions was done by immunoSEQ multiplex PCR using 35 Vbeta forward primers and 13 Jbeta reverse primers. Study-wide findings and limitations: TCR sequences shared between patients were less clear than in mice, possibly partly because of HLA diversity in the patient population. Unlike mouse skin, which is dominated by gammadelta T cells, normal human skin has resident alphabeta T cells that are also sequenced, and this complicates analysis of the scalp TCR repertoire. Compared with normal scalp, lesional scalp had higher clonality and more expanded CD8+ clones, particularly in alopecia totalis/universalis, a pattern that suggests antigenic drive.

The germline V gene (reference sequence) gives CDR1 as NNHNN and CDR2 as SYGAGS. The CDR3 goes from the cysteine to the phenylalanine over 14 residues. The CDR3 was read in part: 30 bases, with the frame set at base 1. This clone was counted a few times. It has no known antigen specificity. Gene names and germline sequences here are all drawn from mouse data. The read comes to an end 4 residues before the CDR3 does, leaving the germline J gene to fill in the end. The time point tag for this specimen amounts to: mouse skin 6 weeks after grafting, around onset of hair loss. To track clonal expansion, skin biopsies were taken from mouse graft recipients at grafting and at 3 and 6 weeks after grafting. Library preparation employed the immunoSEQ multiplex PCR assay. For TCR sequencing, RNA was extracted from every sample and reverse transcribed into cDNA to serve as template. SuperScript III was used to make first-strand cDNA, primed with a 2:1 mix of oligo-dT and random hexamers. A synthetic immune receptor repertoire was used to gauge amplification bias, and whatever bias remained was removed computationally. Sequencing of the libraries was done on Illumina HiSeq using 60 bp reads that spanned the CDR3 and were read from J toward V. Per the authors' processing: Raw reads were preprocessed for error removal, and CDR3 was defined according to IMGT conventions as running from the conserved cysteine to phenylalanine. Clonality was computed as 1 minus the Shannon entropy, with the entropy normalized by log2 of the number of productive unique TCRs. Scalp TCRbeta sequences were cross-referenced with sorted blood CD4 and CD8 repertoires so that the CD4 or CD8 identity of scalp clones could be inferred. What TCRdb holds here is the immuneACCESS table cut down to in-frame rearrangements. Part of the clones is not present; checked against another copy, under half of the missing clones reflect an unresolved V gene, and the others are unexplained. V and J calls and clone size follow that table, whereas D and trimming were derived from the DNA. There are 4,500 to 7,000 clones in this sample, and none of them is a singleton. Over 25% of the sample is in the top ten clones.

The TCR was taken from a C3H/HeJ mouse with alopecia areata. These mice carry the MHC haplotype H2-k. The V gene is TRBV13-2 and the J gene is TRBJ2-5; TRBD1 is a possible D gene, resting on 5 matching bases. The sequencing used skin, collected at week 6. The CDR3 sequence is CASGDVVREDTQYF. The sequenced CDR3 bases are TGTGCCAGCGGTGATGTGGTCAGGGAAGAC.